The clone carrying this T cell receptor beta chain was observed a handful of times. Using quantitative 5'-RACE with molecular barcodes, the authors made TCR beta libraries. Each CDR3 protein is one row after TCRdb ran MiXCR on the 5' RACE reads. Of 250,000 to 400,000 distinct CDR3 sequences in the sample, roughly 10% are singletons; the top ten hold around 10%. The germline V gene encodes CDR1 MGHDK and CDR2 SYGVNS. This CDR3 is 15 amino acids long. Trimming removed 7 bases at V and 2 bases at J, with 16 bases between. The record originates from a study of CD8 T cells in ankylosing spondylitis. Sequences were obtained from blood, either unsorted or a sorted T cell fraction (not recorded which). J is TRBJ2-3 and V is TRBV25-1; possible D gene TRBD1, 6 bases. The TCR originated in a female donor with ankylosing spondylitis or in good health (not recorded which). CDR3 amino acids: CASIATGSITDTQYF. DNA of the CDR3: TGTGCCAGCATCGCAACAGGGTCTATCACAGATACGCAGTATTTT.